The entry that follows covers one T cell receptor (beta chain) sequence. The data were obtained in a study of blood T cell repertoires in COVID-19. Study context: From the United States, Italy and Spain came samples of acute and convalescent COVID-19. From T cells, B-cell-depleted T cells, or PBMCs came the material, which was cDNA or gDNA.

How the authors handled the data: For nucleated cells, counts were estimated from reference gene primer amplification. Sequenced by immunoSEQ multiplex PCR; TCRdb stores in-frame clones only, minus some. Clonal size and the V and J genes are those of that table, whereas D and trimming came from the DNA. The data hold about 230,000 clones, with around 83% observed a single time. Germline CDR1 reads SGHTA; CDR2 reads FQGNSA. Deletions cut 5 bases from V and 2 bases from J, with 13 bases between. The CDR3 contains 15 residues. The V and J genes are TRBV7-2 and TRBJ2-1, with a weak D call TRBD2 (6 bases). The clonotype originates from a woman between 50 and 59 years old with acute or convalescent COVID-19. Sample: peripheral blood. In DNA form, the CDR3 reads TGTGCCAGCAGCGTACGACTAGACCCCTACAATGAGCAGTTCTTC. This encodes CASSVRLDPYNEQFF. Drawing the rest from reference TRBV7-2 and TRBJ2-1, the complete variable domain is GAGVSQSPSNKVTEKGKDVELRCDPISGHTALYWYRQSLGQGLEFLIYFQGNSAPDKSGLPSDRFSAERTGGSVSTLTIQRTQQEDSAVYLCASSVRLDPYNEQFFGPGTRLTVL.